Each of the 9 T cell receptor beta chains below was sequenced from the same sample in a study of early T cells in non-severe SARS-CoV-2 infection. MiXCR, applied by TCRdb to the 5' RACE reads, yields one record per CDR3 protein. Here the sample spans some 55,000 distinct CDR3 sequences, around 12% being singletons. Input material: whole blood. The receptors stem from an adult who was a healthcare worker with PCR-confirmed SARS-CoV-2 infection or an uninfected control (not recorded which).

This clonotype was recorded many times. The rearrangement uses TRBV7-9 and TRBJ1-5; D possibly corresponds to TRBD1 (5 bases). Germline values: CDR1 SEHNR, CDR2 FQNEAQ (reference sequence). The length of the CDR3 is 16 residues. Trimming took 5 bases from V and 1 from J, leaving 15 bases between them. CDR3: CASSPGGWVSNQPQHF. The CDR3 DNA reads TGTGCCAGCAGCCCGGGGGGTTGGGTAAGCAATCAGCCCCAGCATTTT. The full variable domain, in which reference TRBV7-9 and TRBJ1-5 provide the parts outside the CDR3, is DTGVSQNPRHKITKRGQNVTFRCDPISEHNRLYWYRQTLGQGPEFLTYFQNEAQLEKSRLLSDRFSAERPKGSFSTLEIQRTEQGDSAMYLCASSPGGWVSNQPQHFGDGTRLSIL.

This clonotype has more than one count but fewer than ten. The chain recombines TRBV10-2 with TRBJ2-7; TRBD2 might be the D (5 bases). CDR3 length: 15 residues. Trimming left V 1 base short and J 0 bases short, with 10 bases between. The germline V gene has CDR1 WSHSY and CDR2 SAAADI. This CDR3 reads CASSEFSVYSYEQYF. The CDR3 nucleotides are TGCGCCAGCAGTGAGTTTAGCGTTTACTCCTACGAGCAGTACTTC.

Ten or more counts support this clonotype. V and J are TRBV29-1 and TRBJ1-2; possible D gene TRBD1, 5 bases. The CDR3 has 13 residues. Between the trimmed V and J ends, which lost 6 bases and 1 base, there was a span of 12 bases. Germline CDR1 SQVTM, CDR2 ANQGSEA. In nucleotides, the CDR3 is TGCAGCGTCCAGACAGCGTTTAACTATGGCTACACCTTC. It translates to CSVQTAFNYGYTF.

The chain employs TRBV29-1 and TRBJ2-5, with 10 bases aligning to TRBD2. V trimming: 6 bases; J trimming: 5 bases; junction bases outside the gene matches: 3. Germline-derived CDR1 and CDR2 are SQVTM and ANQGSEA. This CDR3 has 12 residues. The CDR3, as DNA: TGCAGCGTCGGGACTAGCGTTGAGACCCAGTACTTC. This codes for CSVGTSVETQYF.

The CDR3 DNA is TGTGCCAGCAGACCTCTAAACACCTTTTGGTTGGCCGGGGAGCTGTTTTTT. This translates into CASRPLNTFWLAGELFF. The chain links TRBV6-2 or TRBV6-3 to TRBJ2-2; D not resolved. Trimming left V 6 bases short and J 6 bases short, with 23 bases between. The germline CDR1 and CDR2 sequences are MNHEY and SVGEGT. This CDR3 contains 17 residues.

This clonotype was counted between two and nine times. V gene TRBV29-1 combines with J gene TRBJ1-2; 10 bases match TRBD1. The CDR3 consists of 14 residues. The V gene end was trimmed by 2 bases and the J gene end by 4 bases; junction bases not matched to a gene: 4. Per germline, CDR1 SQVTM and CDR2 ANQGSEA. CDR3 nucleotides: TGCAGCGTTGAAAGGGACAGGGGTAGCTATGGCTACACCTTC. Its protein is CSVERDRGSYGYTF.

This clonotype showed up many times. The V and J genes are TRBV20-1 and TRBJ2-7; 9 bases line up with TRBD2. The V gene's germline CDR1 is DFQATT and CDR2 SNEGSKA (reference sequence). This CDR3 has 18 amino acids. With V trimmed by 1 base and J by 2 bases, 15 bases remained unmatched. CDR3 in DNA: TGCAGTGCTAGAGGGGGAATAGCGGGAGAAGGGAGCACCTACGAGCAGTACTTC. This gives the protein CSARGGIAGEGSTYEQYF.

The chain couples TRBV24-1 to TRBJ2-3, with 8 bases matching TRBD1. Germline-derived CDR1 and CDR2 are KGHDR and SFDVKD. V lost 3 bases, J lost 9 bases, and 7 bases stayed unmatched. The CDR3 covers 14 residues. CDR3 bases: TGTGCCACCAGTGATGAGCGACAGGGGACGACGCAGTATTTT. Translated: CATSDERQGTTQYF.

This clonotype was observed many times. The genes are TRBV7-3 and TRBJ2-7; tentative D call: TRBD2 (5 bases). There are 15 residues in the CDR3. Germline V CDR1 and CDR2: SGHTA, FQGTGA. Trimming removed 5 bases at V and 3 bases at J, with 17 bases between. The CDR3 nucleotides read TGTGCCAGCAGCCCTATCGGCGGCGGGCTCTACGAGCAGTACTTC. Translated, it gives CASSPIGGGLYEQYF.